These 21 T cell receptor beta chains were all obtained from the same sample, sequenced in a study of cytomegalovirus exposure and HLA in healthy donors. The PCR employed 60 Vbeta primers together with 13 Jbeta primers. Generated by immunoSEQ multiplex PCR, the TCRdb table keeps only in-frame clones and is missing some. This table holds around 180,000 clones, 85% found once. Source material: PBMCs. The receptors shown here come from a boy aged 2 to 10 in good health and CMV-seronegative.

The chain carries TRBV27 and TRBJ2-5, with 7 bases fitting TRBD2. This CDR3 has 14 amino acids. V shed 4 bases, J shed 1 base, and the junction held 3 bases outside the gene matches. Germline V gene lookup returns CDR1 MNHEY and CDR2 SMNVEV (reference sequence). The CDR3 bases are TGTGCCAGCAGTTCTCGGGGGGTCCAAGAGACCCAGTACTTC. Amino acids: CASSSRGVQETQYF.

V usage is TRBV7-6 and J usage is TRBJ2-7, with 7 positions matching TRBD2. Per the germline V gene, CDR1 is SGHVS and CDR2 is FNYEAQ. The length of the CDR3 is 15 residues. J gave up 6 bases and V 5 bases, and 13 bases lay outside the gene matches. This chain's CDR3 is CASSAEAGLVIEQYF. Written as DNA, the CDR3 is TGTGCCAGCAGCGCCGAAGCGGGATTGGTAATCGAGCAGTACTTC. Full variable domain (rest looked up from reference TRBV7-6 and TRBJ2-7): GAGVSQSPRYKVTKRGQDVALRCDPISGHVSLYWYRQALGQGPEFLTYFNYEAQQDKSGLPNDRFSAERPEGSISTLTIQRTEQRDSAMYRCASSAEAGLVIEQYFGPGTRLTVT.

V and J are TRBV6-1 and TRBJ1-2, with D possibly TRBD1 on 6 matching bases. V was clipped by 8 bases and J by 5 bases, with 21 bases between them. Germline assignment: CDR1 MNHNS and CDR2 SASEGT. CDR3 length: 15 residues. DNA of the CDR3: TGTGCCAGCCTTACCGATTACAGGGTAGGATATGGCTACACCTTC. This translates into CASLTDYRVGYGYTF.

The chain joins TRBV7-6 to TRBJ2-1; maybe TRBD2 (6 bases). Trimming removed 7 bases from V and 0 bases from J, with 22 bases in between. CDR1 SGHVS and CDR2 FNYEAQ come from the germline V gene. This CDR3 is 18 amino acids long. In nucleotides, the CDR3 is TGTGCCAGCACCAAGTCAGGAATACTAGCTGACTCCTACAATGAGCAGTTCTTC. Amino acid sequence: CASTKSGILADSYNEQFF. The full variable domain, in which reference TRBV7-6 and TRBJ2-1 provide the parts outside the CDR3, is GAGVSQSPRYKVTKRGQDVALRCDPISGHVSLYWYRQALGQGPEFLTYFNYEAQQDKSGLPNDRFSAERPEGSISTLTIQRTEQRDSAMYRCASTKSGILADSYNEQFFGPGTRLTVL.

This chain connects TRBV2 to TRBJ2-3; possibly TRBD2 for D (6 bases). Germline V CDR1 and CDR2: SNHLY, FYNNEI. The CDR3 consists of 12 residues. The V gene lost 8 bases and the J gene lost 2 bases, with 8 bases spanning the gap. CDR3 sequence: CASRDFTDTQYF. CDR3 DNA sequence: TGTGCCAGCCGGGACTTCACAGATACGCAGTATTTT.

The chain uses TRBV4-1 and TRBJ1-2; D possibly corresponds to TRBD1 (5 bases). V was clipped by 1 base and J by 2 bases, with 8 bases between them. CDR1 is MGHRA, CDR2 YSYEKL, per germline. The CDR3 totals 14 residues. The CDR3 bases are TGCGCCAGCAGCCAAGTGAACAGGAACTATGGCTACACCTTC. It encodes CASSQVNRNYGYTF.

The rearrangement joins TRBV19 to TRBJ2-1; 7 bases map to TRBD2. The CDR3 totals 13 residues. The trim removed 6 bases at V and 8 bases at J, leaving 7 bases unmatched. Germline CDR1 and CDR2: LNHDA and SQIVND (reference sequence). CDR3 bases: TGTGCCAGTAGCGGACTAGATCTCGATGAGCAGTTCTTC. Translating gives CASSGLDLDEQFF.

The chain links TRBV27 to TRBJ2-7; TRBD1 agrees at 9 bases. Germline V lookup: CDR1 MNHEY, CDR2 SMNVEV (reference sequence). CDR3 length equals 14 residues. V dropped 7 bases and J dropped 6; count of bases not matched to a gene: 10. CDR3 sequence (DNA): TGTGCCAGCATTGGGACAGGGAGGCTCCGCGAGCAGTACTTC. This gives the protein CASIGTGRLREQYF.

The rearrangement uses TRBV10-1 and TRBJ2-1, with TRBD1 matching over 9 bases. This CDR3 has 16 residues. The J segment lost 4 bases and the V segment lost 5 bases, leaving 9 bases of the junction unmatched. Germline V gives CDR1 WNHNN, CDR2 SYGVQD (reference sequence). In DNA form, the CDR3 reads TGCGCCAGCAGTTATGACCGGGACAGGGCTTACAATGAGCAGTTCTTC. Protein sequence: CASSYDRDRAYNEQFF.

As to this clone: One junction end does not reproduce the germline sequence, and a read error may be involved. V is TRBV7-7 and J is TRBJ2-3; 7 bases are shared with TRBD2. From germline, CDR1 is SSHAT and CDR2 FNYEAQ (reference sequence). The length of the CDR3 is 19 residues. DNA for the CDR3: TGTGCTAGCAGCTTAGCCCCTGCCAGTCGCGGGGGATGGGGAGATACGCAGTATTTT. This codes for CASSLAPASRGGWGDTQYF.

This CDR3 is CASRSSAGTDTQYF. CDR3 bases: TGTGCCAGCAGATCTAGCGCCGGCACAGATACGCAGTATTTT. This chain connects TRBV2 to TRBJ2-3; D possibly corresponds to TRBD2 (6 bases). CDR3 length equals 14 residues. Germline CDR1 and CDR2: SNHLY and FYNNEI. Trimming removed 6 bases from V and 1 base from J, with 11 bases in between.

J is TRBJ1-3 and V is TRBV4-2; D perhaps matches TRBD1 (5 bases). The V gene's germline CDR1 is LGHNA and CDR2 YNFKEQ. Trimming removed 1 base at V and 0 bases at J, with 13 bases between. CDR3 size: 17 residues. Here the CDR3 DNA reads TGTGCCAGCAGCCAAGGAGGAGGGGAACCCTCTGGAAACACCATATATTTT. Amino acid sequence: CASSQGGGEPSGNTIYF.

This sequence joins TRBV7-9 and TRBJ2-1, with a possible D match to TRBD2 (6 bases). This CDR3 has 16 amino acids. The germline V gene encodes CDR1 SEHNR and CDR2 FQNEAQ (reference sequence). Trimming left V 1 base short and J 7 bases short, with 17 bases between. CDR3 nucleotides: TGTGCCAGCAGCTTAGGGTCTGGAGGGTGGAAGAATGAGCAGTTCTTC. This gives the protein CASSLGSGGWKNEQFF. The entire variable domain, with the rest obtained from reference TRBV7-9 and TRBJ2-1, is as follows: DTGVSQNPRHKITKRGQNVTFRCDPISEHNRLYWYRQTLGQGPEFLTYFQNEAQLEKSRLLSDRFSAERPKGSFSTLEIQRTEQGDSAMYLCASSLGSGGWKNEQFFGPGTRLTVL.

This chain joins TRBV6-1 and TRBJ1-5; 10 bases map to TRBD1. The germline gives CDR1 MNHNS, CDR2 SASEGT. J gave up 5 bases and V 2 bases, and 3 bases lay outside the gene matches. This CDR3 is 15 amino acids long. The DNA of the CDR3 is TGTGCCAGCAGTGAAAGACAGGGGGCCGATCAGCCCCAGCATTTT. It specifies CASSERQGADQPQHF.

This chain uses TRBV5-4 with TRBJ2-3; D is ambiguous. The CDR3 runs to 16 residues. Trimming took off 3 bases at V and 1 base at J, with 15 bases between the two ends. Germline lookup yields CDR1 SGHNT and CDR2 YYREEE (reference sequence). The CDR3 sequence: CASSSPRVEGTDTQYF. For the CDR3, the DNA is TGTGCCAGCAGCTCGCCCCGCGTCGAGGGCACAGATACGCAGTATTTT.

The chain employs TRBV18 and TRBJ2-4, with 9 bases that match TRBD2. The germline CDR1 and CDR2 sequences are KGHSH and LQKENI. V lost 4 bases to trimming and J lost 2 bases; unmatched junction nucleotides: 3. The CDR3 totals 15 residues. The CDR3 loop reads CASSQAGGTKNIQYF. CDR3 nucleotide sequence: TGTGCCAGCTCACAAGCGGGGGGTACCAAAAACATTCAGTACTTC.

The chain couples TRBV6-5 to TRBJ2-3; 7 bases agree with TRBD1. The germline V gene has CDR1 MNHEY and CDR2 SVGAGI. V gave up 4 bases and J gave up 3 bases; unmatched junction bases: 1. There are 13 residues in the CDR3. CDR3 amino acids: CASSSTGTDTQYF. The CDR3 region has the DNA TGTGCCAGCAGTTCGACAGGGACAGATACGCAGTATTTT.

V gene TRBV7-6 combines with J gene TRBJ2-7, with 8 bases identical to TRBD1. The CDR3 consists of 15 residues. Unmatched junction bases numbered 7, after V lost 1 base and J lost 5 bases. Germline CDR1 reads SGHVS; CDR2 reads FNYEAQ. The CDR3 loop reads CASSLGGDRSHEQYF. The CDR3 DNA is TGTGCCAGCAGCTTAGGGGGGGACAGGTCCCACGAGCAGTACTTC.

This clone has a handful of counts. The V gene is TRBV15, the J gene TRBJ2-7; 10 bases map to TRBD2. The CDR3 runs 15 residues. Germline lookup yields CDR1 LNHNV and CDR2 YYDKDF (reference sequence). V shed 4 bases, J shed 0 bases, and the junction held 3 bases outside the gene matches. CDR3 bases: TGTGCCACCAGCATGCGGACTAGCGGCTCCTACGAGCAGTACTTC. This codes for CATSMRTSGSYEQYF.

This rearrangement joins TRBV27 to TRBJ1-6; 10 bases line up with TRBD1. Losses at the gene ends were 5 bases for V and 7 bases for J; bases not matched to a gene: 5. CDR3 size: 15 residues. Germline V gene data show CDR1 as MNHEY and CDR2 as SMNVEV (reference sequence). In DNA form, the CDR3 reads TGTGCCAGCAGTCGGACAGGGGGGAACAATTCACCCCTCCACTTT. Its protein product is CASSRTGGNNSPLHF.

J is TRBJ1-6 and V is TRBV11-2, with unresolved D. Per the germline V gene, CDR1 is SGHAT and CDR2 is FQNNGV. The germline V and J ends were trimmed by 2 bases and 6 bases, with 8 bases remaining between them. CDR3 size: 14 residues. The CDR3 region is CASSLLTGNSPLHF. The CDR3 nucleotides are TGTGCCAGCAGCTTACTAACGGGTAATTCACCCCTCCACTTT.